This T cell receptor (beta chain) comes out of a study of T cells after yellow fever vaccination. On the study more broadly: Low-cell-number fractions were prepared with SMART-Seq v4 Ultra Low Input. General observations from the study: FACS-sorted repertoires could harbor abundant contaminating bulk-population clonotypes. Reappearing after the booster were most of the clones from primary vaccination (about 96% CD4, around 88% CD8).

CDR1 KGHDR and CDR2 SFDVKD come from the germline V gene. The CDR3 consists of 17 residues. V was clipped by 2 bases and J by 5 bases, with 21 bases between them. This clonotype was seen a handful of times. What it binds is not known. They built TCR cDNA with 5'RACE template switching, a step that put in a universal primer site and UMIs. TCRdb independently ran MiXCR on the 5' RACE reads; one entry per CDR3 protein. The table shows just under 600,000 distinct CDR3 sequences, with roughly 14% occurring only once. The receptor's source is a man in his thirties or forties who received the YFV17D yellow fever vaccine. The chain employs TRBV24-1 and TRBJ2-7, with a tentative D call TRBD1 (6 bases). Source: PBMCs, taken on the day of the yellow fever booster vaccination. CDR3 sequence reads: CATSDWTARGKTNEQYF. For the CDR3, the DNA is TGTGCCACCAGTGATTGGACAGCGAGAGGGAAAACTAACGAGCAGTACTTC.